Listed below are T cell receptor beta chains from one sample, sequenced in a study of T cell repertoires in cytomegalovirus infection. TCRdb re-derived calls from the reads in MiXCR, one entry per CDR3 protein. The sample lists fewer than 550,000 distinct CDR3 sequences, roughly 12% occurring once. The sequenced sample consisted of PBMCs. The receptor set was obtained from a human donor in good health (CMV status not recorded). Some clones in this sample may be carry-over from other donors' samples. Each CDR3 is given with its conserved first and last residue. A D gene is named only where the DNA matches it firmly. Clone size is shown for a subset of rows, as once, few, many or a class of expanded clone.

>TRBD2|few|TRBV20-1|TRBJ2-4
TGCAGTGCTAGAGGAGTAGCGGGGGGGGCCCAAAACATTCAGTACTTC
CSARGVAGGAQNIQYF
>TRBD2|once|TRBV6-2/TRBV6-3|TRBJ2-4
TGTGCCAGCAGTTACAAGGGGAGGGGCATTCAGTACTTC
CASSYKGRGIQYF
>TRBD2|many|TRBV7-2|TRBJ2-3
TGTGCCAGCAGCTTAACGGCGGGAGGGTGGCGTGCCCTCACAGATACGCAGTATTTT
CASSLTAGGWRALTDTQYF
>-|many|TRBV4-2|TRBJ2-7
TGTGCCAGCAGCCAAAACAGATTCTACGAGCAGTACTTC
CASSQNRFYEQYF
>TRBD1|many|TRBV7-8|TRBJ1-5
TGTGCCAGCAGCTTGGTGACAGGGGGCGCGAATCAGCCCCAGCATTTT
CASSLVTGGANQPQHF
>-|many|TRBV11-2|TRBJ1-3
TGTGCCAGCAGCTTAAAGGTGCCTGGAAACACCATATATTTT
CASSLKVPGNTIYF
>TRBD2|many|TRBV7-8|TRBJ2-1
TGTGCCAGCAGCCCGGGACTAGCGGGAGGGCCGGGGTACAATGAGCAGTTCTTC
CASSPGLAGGPGYNEQFF
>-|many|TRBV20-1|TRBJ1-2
TGCAGTGCTAGAATTCCCGGGGGCGCTTCTAAGAGCTATGGCTACACCTTC
CSARIPGGASKSYGYTF
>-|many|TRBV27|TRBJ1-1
TGTGCCAGCTTCCGGGGAGGGAACACTGAAGCTTTCTTT
CASFRGGNTEAFF
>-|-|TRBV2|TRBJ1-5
TGTGCCAGCAGTGGTGACAGTGGGGCTGATCAGCCCCAGCATTTT
CASSGDSGADQPQHF
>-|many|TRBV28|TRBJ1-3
TGTGCCAGCAGTTTATCGCCCCAGGGGACTGGAAACACCATATATTTT
CASSLSPQGTGNTIYF
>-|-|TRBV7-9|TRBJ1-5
TGTGCCAGCAGCTTAGATCCCGGGGCCCGGGGAAGCAATCAGCCCCAGCATTTT
CASSLDPGARGSNQPQHF
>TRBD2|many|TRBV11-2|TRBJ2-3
TGTGCCAGCAGCTTAGGACTAGCGGGGGACACAGATACGCAGTATTTT
CASSLGLAGDTDTQYF
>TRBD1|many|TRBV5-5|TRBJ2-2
TGTGCCAGCAGCTTGAAGGGGGACCGGGACAGAAAAACTCCGAACACCGGGGAGCTGTTTTTT
CASSLKGDRDRKTPNTGELFF
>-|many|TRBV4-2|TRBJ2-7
TGTGCCAGCAGCCCCCGTCGGAGCGGCCGTGGGTACGAGCAGTACTTC
CASSPRRSGRGYEQYF
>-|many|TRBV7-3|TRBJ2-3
TGTGCCAGCAGCTCCACTCAGGGGACAGATACGCAGTATTTT
CASSSTQGTDTQYF
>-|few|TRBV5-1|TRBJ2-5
TGCGCCAGCAGAAACAGGGGGGGGGCGCAAGAGACCCAGTACTTC
CASRNRGGAQETQYF
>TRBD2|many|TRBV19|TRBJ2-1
TGTGCCAGTAGTATCCTCACTAGCGGGGGTAGGGATGAGCAGTTCTTC
CASSILTSGGRDEQFF
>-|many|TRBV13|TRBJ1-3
TGTGCCAGCGGTAGCCGGAGCTCTGGAAACACCATATATTTT
CASGSRSSGNTIYF
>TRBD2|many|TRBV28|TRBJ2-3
TGTGCCAGCAGCCCTGCTAGCGGGAGACTGGTAGATACGCAGTATTTT
CASSPASGRLVDTQYF
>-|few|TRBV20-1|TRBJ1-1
TGCAGTGCTTACACACAGAACACTGAAGCTTTCTTT
CSAYTQNTEAFF
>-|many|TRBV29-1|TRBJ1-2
TGCAGCGTTGTGGAGCGGACCTATGGCTACACCTTC
CSVVERTYGYTF
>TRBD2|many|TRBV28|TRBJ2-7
TGTGCCAGCAGTTCCGGACTAGCGGGAGACTATTTCGCCGAGCAGTACTTC
CASSSGLAGDYFAEQYF
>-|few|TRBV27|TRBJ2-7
TGTGCCAGCAGTTTTATCGGCCGTGAGCAGTACTTC
CASSFIGREQYF
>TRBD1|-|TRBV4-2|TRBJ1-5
TGTGCCAGCAGCCCTTCGGACAGGGAAGGTCAGCCCCAGCATTTT
CASSPSDREGQPQHF
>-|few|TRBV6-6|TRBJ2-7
TGTGCCAGCAGTAACCGGGACTCCTCCTACGAGCAGTACTTC
CASSNRDSSYEQYF
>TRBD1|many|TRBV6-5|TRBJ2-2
TGTGCCAGCAGTTACTCATATCCGGGACAGGGTAAATTCACCGGGGAGCTGTTTTTT
CASSYSYPGQGKFTGELFF
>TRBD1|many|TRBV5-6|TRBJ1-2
TGTGCCAGCAGCGGCCGACAGGGGGCAAGGGATGGCTACACCTTC
CASSGRQGARDGYTF
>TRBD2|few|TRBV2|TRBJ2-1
TGTGCCAGCAGTCCTCAGGGACTAGCGGTTGGGAATGAGCAGTTCTTC
CASSPQGLAVGNEQFF
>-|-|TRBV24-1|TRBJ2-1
TGTGCCACCAGTGAGTCCGGATATTACAATGAGCAGTTCTTC
CATSESGYYNEQFF
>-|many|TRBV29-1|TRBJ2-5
TGCAGCGTTGACCTACATTTCAGACCAGGGGAGACCCAGTACTTC
CSVDLHFRPGETQYF
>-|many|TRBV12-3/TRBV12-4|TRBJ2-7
TGTGCCAGCAGTTTAGCCCCGGACTCCTACTACGAGCAGTACTTC
CASSLAPDSYYEQYF
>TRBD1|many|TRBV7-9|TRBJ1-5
TGTGCCAGCAGCCAGGGGGGTAGCAATCAGCCCCAGCATTTT
CASSQGGSNQPQHF
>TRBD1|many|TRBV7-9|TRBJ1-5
TGTGCCAGCAGCTTAGAAACAGGGGCTGCACTTAGCAATCAGCCCCAGCATTTT
CASSLETGAALSNQPQHF
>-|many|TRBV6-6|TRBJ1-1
TGTGCCAGCAGTGGTGCGGGTATGAACACTGAAGCTTTCTTT
CASSGAGMNTEAFF
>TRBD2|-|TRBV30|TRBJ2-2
TGTGCCTGGAACCTAGCGGGGGCGAACACCGGGGAGCTGTTTTTT
CAWNLAGANTGELFF
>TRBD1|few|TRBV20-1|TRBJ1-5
TGCAGTGCTAGATCGGCGCTGGACAGGGTCCACCAGCATTTT
CSARSALDRVHQHF
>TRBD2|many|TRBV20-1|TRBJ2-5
TGCAGTGCTGAGAGGGAGGGAAGAGAAGAGACCCAGTACTTC
CSAEREGREETQYF
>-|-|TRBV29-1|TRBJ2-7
TGCAGCGTTGGGATAGGGTTTAACTACGAGCAGTACTTC
CSVGIGFNYEQYF
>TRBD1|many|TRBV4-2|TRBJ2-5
TGTGCCAGCAGCCTCGGGGACAGAAAGTTTCAAGAGACCCAGTACTTC
CASSLGDRKFQETQYF
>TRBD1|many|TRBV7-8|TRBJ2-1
TGTGCCAGCAGCTTAGTACAGGGGGAAGCGAACATCTACAATGAGCAGTTCTTC
CASSLVQGEANIYNEQFF
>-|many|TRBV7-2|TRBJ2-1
TGTGCCACGCTCCCTCCGGGCTCCTGGGTCAATGAGCAGTTCTTC
CATLPPGSWVNEQFF
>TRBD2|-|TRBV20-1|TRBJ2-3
TGCAGTGCTAGAGGACTAGCGGGAGAAGGAGATACGCAGTATTTT
CSARGLAGEGDTQYF
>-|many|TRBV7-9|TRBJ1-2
TGTGCCAGCAGCTTAGCCTGGGCAGGGGCCTATGGCTACACCTTC
CASSLAWAGAYGYTF
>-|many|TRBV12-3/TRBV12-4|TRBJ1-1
TGTGCCAGCACCGCAGGGGCGCCCACTGAAGCTTTCTTT
CASTAGAPTEAFF